The TCR beta chain described here comes from a study of cytomegalovirus exposure and HLA in healthy donors. The V end lost 9 bases, the J end lost 4 bases, and 12 bases lay between the germline ends. The CDR3 runs to 12 residues. CDR1 and CDR2 (germline): MNHNY, SVGAGI (reference sequence). Researchers ran the PCR with 60 Vbeta and 13 Jbeta primers. In the authors' methods: The authors later counted 75 million to 90 million unique TCR beta chains, 9 million to 14 million of them shared. Only in-frame clones appear in the TCRdb table, and some are missing; sequencing was by immunoSEQ multiplex PCR. V, J and clone size reflect that table, while D and trimming were determined from the DNA. The table has approximately 100,000 clones, roughly three quarters seen once. The donors gave bone marrow, and they were healthy.

The clonotype originates from a man aged 40-49 years in good health and CMV-seronegative. The sequenced sample consisted of PBMCs. The genes are TRBV6-6 and TRBJ1-2, with a weak D call TRBD1 (6 bases). CDR3 sequence reads: CASGTPIYGYTF. The CDR3 nucleotides are TGTGCCAGTGGGACACCGATCTATGGCTACACCTTC.